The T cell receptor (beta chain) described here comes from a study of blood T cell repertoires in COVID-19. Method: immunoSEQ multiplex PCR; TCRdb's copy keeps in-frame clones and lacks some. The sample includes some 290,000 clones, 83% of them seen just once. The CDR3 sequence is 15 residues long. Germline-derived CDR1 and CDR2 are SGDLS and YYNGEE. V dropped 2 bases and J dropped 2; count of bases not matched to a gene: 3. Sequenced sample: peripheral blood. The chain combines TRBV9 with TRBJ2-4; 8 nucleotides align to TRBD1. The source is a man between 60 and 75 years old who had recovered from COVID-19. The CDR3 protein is CASSVGRGPKNIQYF. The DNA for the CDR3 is TGTGCCAGCAGCGTTGGCAGGGGGCCCAAAAACATTCAGTACTTC.